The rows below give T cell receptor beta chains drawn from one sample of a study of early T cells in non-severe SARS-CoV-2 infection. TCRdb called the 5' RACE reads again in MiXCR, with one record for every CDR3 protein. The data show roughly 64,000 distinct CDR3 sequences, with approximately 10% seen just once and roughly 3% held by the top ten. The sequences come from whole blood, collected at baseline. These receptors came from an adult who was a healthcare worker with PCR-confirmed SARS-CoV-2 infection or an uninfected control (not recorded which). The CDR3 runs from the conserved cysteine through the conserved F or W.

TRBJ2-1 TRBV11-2 CASSLSLSGGSYNEQFF
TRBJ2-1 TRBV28 CASSFREYNEQFF
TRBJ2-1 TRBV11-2 CASSLAYRHNEQFF
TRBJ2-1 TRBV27 CASSLIVYNEQFF
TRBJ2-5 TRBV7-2 CASSPSLLLGETQYF
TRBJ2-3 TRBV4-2 CASSQEYQRGRADTQYF
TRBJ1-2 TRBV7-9 CASSLVAGGTYTF
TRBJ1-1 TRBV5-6 CASSFSGANTEAFF
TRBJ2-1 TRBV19 CASSIFPGGSAYNEQFF
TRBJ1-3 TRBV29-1 CSAIGQGSPGNTIYF
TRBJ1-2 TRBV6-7 CASSYPSSYGYTF
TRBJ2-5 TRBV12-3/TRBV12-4 CASSRSSRETQYF
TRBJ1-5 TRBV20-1 CSARDNVGGGGQPQHF
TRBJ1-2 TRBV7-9 CASSLGRPGTGHNYGYTF
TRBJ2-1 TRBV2 CASTGILPSGNEQFF
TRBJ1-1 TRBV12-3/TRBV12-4 CASSFRTDTEAFF
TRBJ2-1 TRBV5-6 CASSPEFFDREVPYNEQFF
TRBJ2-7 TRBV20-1 CSARDRRQGARLGYEQYF
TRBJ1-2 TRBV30 CAWSVTTGANYGYTF
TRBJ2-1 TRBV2 CASSEQGSSYNEQFF
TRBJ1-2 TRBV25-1 CASSALVYNYGYTF
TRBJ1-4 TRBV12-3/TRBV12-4 CASSLVAEKLFF